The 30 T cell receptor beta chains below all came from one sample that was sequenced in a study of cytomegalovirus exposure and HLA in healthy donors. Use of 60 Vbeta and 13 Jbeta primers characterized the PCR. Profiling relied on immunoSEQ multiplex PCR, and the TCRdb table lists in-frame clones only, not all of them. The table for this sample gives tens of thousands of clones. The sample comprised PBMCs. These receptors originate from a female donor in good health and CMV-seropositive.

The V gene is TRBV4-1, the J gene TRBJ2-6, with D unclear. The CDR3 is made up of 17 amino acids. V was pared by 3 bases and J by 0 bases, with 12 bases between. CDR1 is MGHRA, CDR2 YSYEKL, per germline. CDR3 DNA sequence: TGCGCCAGCAGCCAGGCCCTTACAGTCTCTGGGGCCAACGTCCTGACTTTC. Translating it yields CASSQALTVSGANVLTF.

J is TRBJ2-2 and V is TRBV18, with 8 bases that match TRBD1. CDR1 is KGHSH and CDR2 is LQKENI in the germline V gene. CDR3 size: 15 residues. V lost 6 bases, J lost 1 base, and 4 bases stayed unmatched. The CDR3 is CASSPGTGNTGELFF. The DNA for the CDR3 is TGTGCCAGCTCTCCTGGGACAGGGAACACCGGGGAGCTGTTTTTT.

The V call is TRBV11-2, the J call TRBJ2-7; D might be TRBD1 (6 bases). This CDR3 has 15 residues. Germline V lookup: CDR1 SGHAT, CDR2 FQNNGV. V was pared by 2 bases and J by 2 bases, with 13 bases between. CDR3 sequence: CASSLYAGVTYEQYF. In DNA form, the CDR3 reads TGTGCCAGCAGCTTATATGCAGGGGTCACCTACGAGCAGTACTTC.

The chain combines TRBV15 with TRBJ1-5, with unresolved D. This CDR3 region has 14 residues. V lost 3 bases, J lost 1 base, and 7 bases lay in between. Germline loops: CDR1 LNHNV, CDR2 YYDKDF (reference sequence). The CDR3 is CATSRFQSNQPQHF. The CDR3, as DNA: TGTGCCACCAGCAGGTTTCAGAGCAATCAGCCCCAGCATTTT.

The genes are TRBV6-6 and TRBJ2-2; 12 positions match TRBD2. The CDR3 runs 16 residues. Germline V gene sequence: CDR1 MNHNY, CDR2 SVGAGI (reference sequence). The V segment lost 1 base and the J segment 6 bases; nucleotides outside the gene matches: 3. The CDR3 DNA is TGTGCCAGCAGTTACTGGCCTAGCGGGGGGGCCGGGGAGCTGTTTTTT. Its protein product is CASSYWPSGGAGELFF.

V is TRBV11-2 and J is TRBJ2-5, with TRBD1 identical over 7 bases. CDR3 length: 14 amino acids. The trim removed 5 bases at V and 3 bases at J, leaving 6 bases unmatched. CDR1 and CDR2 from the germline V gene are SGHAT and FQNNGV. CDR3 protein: CASSHGQVEETQYF. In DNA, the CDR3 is TGTGCCAGCAGCCACGGACAGGTAGAAGAGACCCAGTACTTC.

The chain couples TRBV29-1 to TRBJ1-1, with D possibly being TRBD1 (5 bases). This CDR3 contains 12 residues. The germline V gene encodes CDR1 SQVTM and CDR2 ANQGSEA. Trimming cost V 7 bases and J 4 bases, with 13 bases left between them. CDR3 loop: CSAWDGGTEAFF. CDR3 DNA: TGCAGCGCCTGGGACGGGGGCACTGAAGCTTTCTTT.

CDR3 coding DNA: TGTGCCAGTAAAAGGGAGACAGGCTATGGCTACACCTTC. Its translation is CASKRETGYGYTF. V usage is TRBV19 and J usage is TRBJ1-2; D possibly corresponds to TRBD1 (6 bases). In germline, CDR1 is LNHDA, CDR2 SQIVND (reference sequence). V dropped 7 bases and J dropped 4 bases, with 13 bases sitting between them. This CDR3 has 13 residues.

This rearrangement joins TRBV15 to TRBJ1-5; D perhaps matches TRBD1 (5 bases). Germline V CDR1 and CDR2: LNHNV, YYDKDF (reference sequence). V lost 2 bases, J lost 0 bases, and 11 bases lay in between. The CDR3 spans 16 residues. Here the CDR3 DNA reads TGTGCCACCAGCAGAAGGGGCCGAGCTAGCAATCAGCCCCAGCATTTT. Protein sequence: CATSRRGRASNQPQHF.

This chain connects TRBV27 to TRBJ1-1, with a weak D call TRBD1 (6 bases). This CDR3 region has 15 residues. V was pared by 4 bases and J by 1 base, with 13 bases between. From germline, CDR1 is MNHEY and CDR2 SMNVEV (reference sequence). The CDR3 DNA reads TGTGCCAGCAGTTGGGGGGGCGCCGGGAACACTGAAGCTTTCTTT. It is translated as CASSWGGAGNTEAFF.

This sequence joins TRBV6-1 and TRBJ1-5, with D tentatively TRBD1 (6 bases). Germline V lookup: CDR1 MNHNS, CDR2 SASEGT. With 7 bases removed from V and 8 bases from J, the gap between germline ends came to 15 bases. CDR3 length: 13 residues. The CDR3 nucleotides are TGTGCCAGCACCATCAGGGGATTGGAGCCCCAGCATTTT. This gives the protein CASTIRGLEPQHF.

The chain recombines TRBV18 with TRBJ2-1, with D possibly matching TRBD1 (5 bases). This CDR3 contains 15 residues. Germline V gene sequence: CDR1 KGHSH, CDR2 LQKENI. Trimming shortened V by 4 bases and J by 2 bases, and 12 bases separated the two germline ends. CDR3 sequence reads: CASSLLQDTYNEQFF. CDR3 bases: TGTGCCAGCTCACTCCTACAGGATACCTACAATGAGCAGTTCTTC.

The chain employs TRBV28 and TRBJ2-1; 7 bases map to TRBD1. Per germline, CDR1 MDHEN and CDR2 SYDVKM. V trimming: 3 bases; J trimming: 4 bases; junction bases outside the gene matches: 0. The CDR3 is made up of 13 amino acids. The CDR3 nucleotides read TGTGCCAGCAGTTTGGGACAGTACAATGAGCAGTTCTTC. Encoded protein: CASSLGQYNEQFF.

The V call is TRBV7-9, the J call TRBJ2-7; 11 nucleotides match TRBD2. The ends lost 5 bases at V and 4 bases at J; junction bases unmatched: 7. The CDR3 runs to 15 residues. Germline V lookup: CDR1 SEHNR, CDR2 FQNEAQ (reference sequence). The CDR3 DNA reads TGTGCCAGCAGCCGACCAGGACTAGCGGGTTACGAGCAGTACTTC. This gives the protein CASSRPGLAGYEQYF.

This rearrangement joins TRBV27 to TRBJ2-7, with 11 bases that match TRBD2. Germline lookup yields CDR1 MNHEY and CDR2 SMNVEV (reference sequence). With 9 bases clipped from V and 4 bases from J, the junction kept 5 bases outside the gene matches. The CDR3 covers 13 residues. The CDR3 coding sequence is TGTGCCAGTGGGACTAGCGGCAAATACGAGCAGTACTTC. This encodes CASGTSGKYEQYF.

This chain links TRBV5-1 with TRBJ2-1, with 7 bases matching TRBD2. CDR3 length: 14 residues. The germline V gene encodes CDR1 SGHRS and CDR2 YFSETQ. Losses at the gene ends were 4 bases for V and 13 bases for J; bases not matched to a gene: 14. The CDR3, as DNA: TGCGCCAGCAGCCCGACCCCCTCAGCGGGATTTCAGTTCTTC. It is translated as CASSPTPSAGFQFF.

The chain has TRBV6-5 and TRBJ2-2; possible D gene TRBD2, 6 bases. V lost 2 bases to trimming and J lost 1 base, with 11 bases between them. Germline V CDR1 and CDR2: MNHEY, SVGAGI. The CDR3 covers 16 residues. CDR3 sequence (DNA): TGTGCCAGCAGTTACGAGGCGGGGATGAACACCGGGGAGCTGTTTTTT. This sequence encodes CASSYEAGMNTGELFF.

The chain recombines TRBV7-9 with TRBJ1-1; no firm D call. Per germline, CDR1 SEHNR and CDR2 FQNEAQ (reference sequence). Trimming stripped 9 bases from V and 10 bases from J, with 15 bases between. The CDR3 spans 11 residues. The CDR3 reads CARSPGPRAFF. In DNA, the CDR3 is TGTGCCAGAAGCCCTGGGCCGAGAGCTTTCTTT.

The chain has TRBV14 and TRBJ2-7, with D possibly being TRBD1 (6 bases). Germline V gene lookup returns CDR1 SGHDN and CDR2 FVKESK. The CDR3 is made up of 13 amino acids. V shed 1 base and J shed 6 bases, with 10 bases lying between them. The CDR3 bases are TGTGCCAGCAGCCAAGCGGGCAGGGGCGAGCAGTACTTC. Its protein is CASSQAGRGEQYF.

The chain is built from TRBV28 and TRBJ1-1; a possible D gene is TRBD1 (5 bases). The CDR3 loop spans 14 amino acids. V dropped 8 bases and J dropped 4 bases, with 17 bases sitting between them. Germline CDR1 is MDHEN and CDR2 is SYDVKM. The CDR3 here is CASWGGWVGTEAFF. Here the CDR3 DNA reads TGTGCCAGCTGGGGGGGGTGGGTAGGCACTGAAGCTTTCTTT. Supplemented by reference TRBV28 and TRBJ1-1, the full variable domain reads DVKVTQSSRYLVKRTGEKVFLECVQDMDHENMFWYRQDPGLGLRLIYFSYDVKMKEKGDIPEGYSVSREKKERFSLILESASTNQTSMYLCASWGGWVGTEAFFGQGTRLTVV.

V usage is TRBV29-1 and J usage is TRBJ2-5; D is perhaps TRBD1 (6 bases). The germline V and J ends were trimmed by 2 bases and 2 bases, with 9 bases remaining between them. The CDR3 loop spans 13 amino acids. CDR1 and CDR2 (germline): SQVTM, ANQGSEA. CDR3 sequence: CSVETQGQETQYF. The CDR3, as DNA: TGCAGCGTTGAAACACAGGGACAAGAGACCCAGTACTTC.

The CDR3 here is CASSEVGNTIYF. DNA for the CDR3: TGTGCCAGCAGTGAAGTCGGGAACACCATATATTTT. This chain links TRBV6-1 with TRBJ1-3, with unresolved D. The ends were cut back, 1 base at V and 7 bases at J, with 5 bases in the middle. The CDR3 length is 12 residues. Germline CDR1 is MNHNS and CDR2 is SASEGT.

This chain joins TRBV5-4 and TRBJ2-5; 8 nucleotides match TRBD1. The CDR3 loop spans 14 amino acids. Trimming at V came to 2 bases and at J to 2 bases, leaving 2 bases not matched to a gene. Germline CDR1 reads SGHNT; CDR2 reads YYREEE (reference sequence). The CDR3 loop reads CASSLRQGQETQYF. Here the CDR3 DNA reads TGTGCCAGCAGCTTACGACAGGGGCAAGAGACCCAGTACTTC. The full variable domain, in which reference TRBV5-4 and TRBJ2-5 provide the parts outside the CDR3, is ETGVTQSPTHLIKTRGQQVTLRCSSQSGHNTVSWYQQALGQGPQFIFQYYREEENGRGNFPPRFSGLQFPNYSSELNVNALELDDSALYLCASSLRQGQETQYFGPGTRLLVL.

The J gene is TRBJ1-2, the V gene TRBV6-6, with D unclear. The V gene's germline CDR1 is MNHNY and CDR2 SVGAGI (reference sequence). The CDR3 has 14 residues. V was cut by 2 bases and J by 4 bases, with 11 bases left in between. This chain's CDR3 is CASSYLDGSYGYTF. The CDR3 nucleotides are TGTGCCAGCAGTTACCTCGACGGGAGCTATGGCTACACCTTC.

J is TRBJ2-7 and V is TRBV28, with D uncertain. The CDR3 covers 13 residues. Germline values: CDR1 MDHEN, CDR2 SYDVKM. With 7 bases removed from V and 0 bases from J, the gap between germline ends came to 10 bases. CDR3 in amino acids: CASTYHNSYEQYF. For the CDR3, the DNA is TGTGCCAGCACGTACCACAACTCCTACGAGCAGTACTTC. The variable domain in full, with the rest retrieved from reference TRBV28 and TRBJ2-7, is DVKVTQSSRYLVKRTGEKVFLECVQDMDHENMFWYRQDPGLGLRLIYFSYDVKMKEKGDIPEGYSVSREKKERFSLILESASTNQTSMYLCASTYHNSYEQYFGPGTRLTVT.

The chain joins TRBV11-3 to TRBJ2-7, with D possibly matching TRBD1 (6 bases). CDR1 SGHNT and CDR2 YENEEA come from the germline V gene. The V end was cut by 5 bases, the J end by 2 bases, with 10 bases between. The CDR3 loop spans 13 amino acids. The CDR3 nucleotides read TGTGCCAGCAGCCAAGGACAGCCCTACGAGCAGTACTTC. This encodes CASSQGQPYEQYF.

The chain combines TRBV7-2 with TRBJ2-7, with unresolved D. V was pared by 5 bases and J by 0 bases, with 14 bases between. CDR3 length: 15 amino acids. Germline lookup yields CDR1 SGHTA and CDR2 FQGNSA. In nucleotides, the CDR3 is TGTGCCAGCAGCCCGACTCCTTTTAGCTCCTACGAGCAGTACTTC. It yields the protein CASSPTPFSSYEQYF.

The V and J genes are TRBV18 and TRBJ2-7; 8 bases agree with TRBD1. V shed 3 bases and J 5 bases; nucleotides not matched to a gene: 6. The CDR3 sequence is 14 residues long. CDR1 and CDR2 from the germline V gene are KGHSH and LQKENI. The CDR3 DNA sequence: TGTGCCAGCTCACCGGGACAGGTGAGCAACGAGCAGTACTTC. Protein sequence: CASSPGQVSNEQYF.

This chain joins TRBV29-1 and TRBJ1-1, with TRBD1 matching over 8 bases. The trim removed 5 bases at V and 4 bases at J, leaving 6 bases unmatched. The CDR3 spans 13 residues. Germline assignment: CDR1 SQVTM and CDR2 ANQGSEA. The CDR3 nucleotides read TGCAGCGTTAGGACAGGGATCGGCACTGAAGCTTTCTTT. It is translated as CSVRTGIGTEAFF.

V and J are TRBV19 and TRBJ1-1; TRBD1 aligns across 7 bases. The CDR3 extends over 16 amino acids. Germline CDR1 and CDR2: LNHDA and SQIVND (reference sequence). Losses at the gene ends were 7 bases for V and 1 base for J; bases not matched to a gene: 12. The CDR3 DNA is TGTGCCAGTACCGTACCCGGGAGGGGGCCGAACACTGAAGCTTTCTTT. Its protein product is CASTVPGRGPNTEAFF.